This TCR beta chain was sequenced in a study of cytomegalovirus exposure and HLA in healthy donors. Study-wide findings and caveats: A link between a missense DCLRE1C variant and TCR beta V- and J-gene trimming emerged from a later analysis. Sequences of the TCR beta chain were said to predict the HLA-A and HLA-B alleles of most subjects accurately. A later analysis found that most CMV-associated TCR beta chains appeared HLA-restricted.

PCR was performed using 60 Vbeta and 13 Jbeta primers. Libraries were prepared by immunoSEQ multiplex PCR; TCRdb keeps only in-frame clonotypes and omits some of them. Of under 200,000 clones in the sample, under 85% are singletons; the top ten hold 3% to 3.5%. Points on this clone: Its specificity is unknown.

The CDR3 sequence is 12 residues long. Germline V gene data show CDR1 as MDHEN and CDR2 as SYDVKM. Trimming removed 5 bases from V and 11 bases from J, with 15 bases in between. This chain links TRBV28 with TRBJ1-1, with D tentatively TRBD1 (5 bases). The specimen sequenced was PBMCs. The TCR originated in a female donor in good health and CMV-seronegative. The CDR3 reads CASSAPRQPAFF. The CDR3 DNA sequence: TGTGCCAGCAGTGCCCCTCGACAGCCTGCTTTCTTT.